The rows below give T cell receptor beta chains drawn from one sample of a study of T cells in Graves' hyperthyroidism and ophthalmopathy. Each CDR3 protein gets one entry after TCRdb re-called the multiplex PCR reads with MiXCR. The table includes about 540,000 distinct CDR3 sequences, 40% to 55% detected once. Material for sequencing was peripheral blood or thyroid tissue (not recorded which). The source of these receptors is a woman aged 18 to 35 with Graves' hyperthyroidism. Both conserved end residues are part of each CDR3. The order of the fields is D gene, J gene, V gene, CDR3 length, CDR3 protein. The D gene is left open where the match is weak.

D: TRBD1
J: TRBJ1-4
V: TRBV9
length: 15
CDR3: CASRETGGYTEKLFF

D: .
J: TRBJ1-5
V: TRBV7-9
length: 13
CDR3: CASEDRRQGPQHF

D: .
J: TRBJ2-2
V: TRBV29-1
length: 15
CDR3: CSVEDRPSNTGELFF

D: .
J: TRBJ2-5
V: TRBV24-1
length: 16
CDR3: CATSDLPGSRGETQYF

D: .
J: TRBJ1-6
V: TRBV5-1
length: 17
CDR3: CASSQYSSGQGESPLHF

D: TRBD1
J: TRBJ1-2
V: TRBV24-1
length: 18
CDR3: CATSDPGTGFSPHYGYTF

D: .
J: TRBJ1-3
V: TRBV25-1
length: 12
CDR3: CACRQPGNTIYF

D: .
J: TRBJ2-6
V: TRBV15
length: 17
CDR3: CATSRGGQTTGANVLTF

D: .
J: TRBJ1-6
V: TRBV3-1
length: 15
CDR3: CASSQGGRGNSPLHF

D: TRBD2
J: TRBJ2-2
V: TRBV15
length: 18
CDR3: CATNRDSSGRAGFGELFF

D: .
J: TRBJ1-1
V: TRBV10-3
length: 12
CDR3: CASGRDRTEAFF

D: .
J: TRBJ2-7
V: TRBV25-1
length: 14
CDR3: CASSRQLAGYEQYF

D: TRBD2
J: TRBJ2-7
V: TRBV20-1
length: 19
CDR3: CSAREKEGLAGGFTYEQYF

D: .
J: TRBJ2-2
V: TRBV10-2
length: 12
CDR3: CASMYSTGELFF

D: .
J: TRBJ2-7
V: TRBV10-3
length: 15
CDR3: CASSYRTGGGYEQYF

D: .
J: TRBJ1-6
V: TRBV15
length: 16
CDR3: CATSSGIGPSSSPLHF

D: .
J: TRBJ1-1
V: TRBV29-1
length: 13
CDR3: CSAVGGGRPEAFF

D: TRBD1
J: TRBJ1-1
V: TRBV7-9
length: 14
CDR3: CASSPTGTGLGAFF

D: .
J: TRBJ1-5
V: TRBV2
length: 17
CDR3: CASSPPGYLDSNQPQHF

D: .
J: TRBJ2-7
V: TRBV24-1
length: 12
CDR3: CATSDSPEEQYF

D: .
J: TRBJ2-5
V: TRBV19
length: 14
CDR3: CASKRTERQETQYF

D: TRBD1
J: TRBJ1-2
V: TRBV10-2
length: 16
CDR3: CAAAGGGSRGNYGYTF

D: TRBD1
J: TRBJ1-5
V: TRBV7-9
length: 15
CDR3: CASSQGQLSNQPQHF

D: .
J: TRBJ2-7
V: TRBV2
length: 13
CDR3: CASSDAGMYEQYF

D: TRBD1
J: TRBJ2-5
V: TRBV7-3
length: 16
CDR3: CASSAQQQGPQETQYF

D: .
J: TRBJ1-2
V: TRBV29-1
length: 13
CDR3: CSVGGDWVYGYTF

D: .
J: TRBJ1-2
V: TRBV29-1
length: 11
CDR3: CSVVREGGYTF

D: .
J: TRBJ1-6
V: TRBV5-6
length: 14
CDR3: CASSLGRRNSPLHF

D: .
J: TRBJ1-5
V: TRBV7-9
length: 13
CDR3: CASSPTGGQPQHF

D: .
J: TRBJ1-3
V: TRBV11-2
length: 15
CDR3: CASSLVPAGYGTIYF

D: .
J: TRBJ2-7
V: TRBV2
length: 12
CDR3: CASRGLSYEQYF

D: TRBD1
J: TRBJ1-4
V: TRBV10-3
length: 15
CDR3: CASSLFGQGDEKLFF

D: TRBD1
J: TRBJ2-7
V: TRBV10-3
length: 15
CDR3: CAIKGTGGDSYEQYF

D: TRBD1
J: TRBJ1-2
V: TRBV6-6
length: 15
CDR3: CASSYDRGANYGYTF

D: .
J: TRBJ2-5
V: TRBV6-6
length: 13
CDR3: CASNLNSRETQYF

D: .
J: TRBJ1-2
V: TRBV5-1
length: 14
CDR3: CASSPWDPGNGYTF

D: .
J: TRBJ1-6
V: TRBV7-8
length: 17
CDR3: CASSFVSGNRGNSPLHF

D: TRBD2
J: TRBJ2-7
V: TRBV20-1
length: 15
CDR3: CSASEKSGVSYEQYF

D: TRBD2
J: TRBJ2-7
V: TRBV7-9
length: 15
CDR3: CASSHGLAGIYEQYF

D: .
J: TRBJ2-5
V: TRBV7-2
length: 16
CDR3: CASSLSPGSGALIQYF

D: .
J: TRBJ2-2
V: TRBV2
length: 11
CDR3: CASIEGRGLFF

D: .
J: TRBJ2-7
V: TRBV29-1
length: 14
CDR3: CSFDREGTSYEQYF

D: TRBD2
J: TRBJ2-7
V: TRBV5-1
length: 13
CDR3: CASSSGLADGQYF

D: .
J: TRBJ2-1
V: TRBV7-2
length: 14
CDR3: CASSLDMGDNEQFF

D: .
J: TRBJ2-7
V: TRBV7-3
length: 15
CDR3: CASSLSGQGMYEQYF

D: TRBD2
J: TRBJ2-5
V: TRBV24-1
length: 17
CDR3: CATSDLDPGGIEETQYF

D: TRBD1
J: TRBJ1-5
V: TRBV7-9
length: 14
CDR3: CASSQRDRGQPQHF

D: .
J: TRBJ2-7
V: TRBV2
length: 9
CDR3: CASTGEQYF

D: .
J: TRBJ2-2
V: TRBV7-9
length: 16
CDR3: CASSSVRLVNTGELFF

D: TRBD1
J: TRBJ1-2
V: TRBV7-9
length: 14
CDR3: CASSPDRVDYGYTF

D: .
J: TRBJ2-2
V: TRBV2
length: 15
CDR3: CASEGLGGNTGELFF

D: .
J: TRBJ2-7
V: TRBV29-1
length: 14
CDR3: CSVRGPVFPDEQYF

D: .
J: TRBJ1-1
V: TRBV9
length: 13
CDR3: CASSTHLNTEAFF